Shown below are 20 T cell receptor beta chains from a single sample sequenced in a study of blood T cell repertoires in COVID-19. Sequencing used immunoSEQ multiplex PCR; TCRdb keeps in-frame clones, though not all of them. The table lists roughly 140,000 clones, about four fifths of them singletons, with 0.45% to 0.6% in the top ten. Sequencing was performed on peripheral blood. The receptor set was obtained from a man between 60 and 70 years old with acute or convalescent COVID-19.

The rearrangement joins TRBV7-2 to TRBJ2-3; 7 bases match TRBD2. Germline V gene lookup returns CDR1 SGHTA and CDR2 FQGNSA. This CDR3 has 15 amino acids. The J segment lost 4 bases and the V segment lost 10 bases, leaving 14 bases of the junction unmatched. In DNA, the CDR3 is TGTGCCACCAGACGATCGGCGGGAGAGCCAGATACGCAGTATTTT. This gives the protein CATRRSAGEPDTQYF.

To note about this clone: The junction shows a germline mismatch at one end, possibly a read error. This rearrangement joins TRBV7-7 to TRBJ1-1; D unresolved. CDR1 is SSHAT, CDR2 FNYEAQ, per germline (reference sequence). This CDR3 is built from 13 residues. Here the CDR3 DNA reads TGTGCTAGCAGCCTAAAGAGCGGGACTGAAGCTTTCTTT. Translating it yields CASSLKSGTEAFF.

The rearrangement links TRBV7-2 to TRBJ1-6; 7 bases align to TRBD1. J lost 7 bases, V lost 5 bases, and 8 bases had no gene match. The CDR3 loop spans 15 amino acids. Per the germline V gene, CDR1 is SGHTA and CDR2 is FQGNSA. CDR3 in DNA: TGTGCCAGCAGCCTAAGGCAGGGGGTAAATTCACCCCTCCACTTT. It is translated as CASSLRQGVNSPLHF.

The chain is built from TRBV7-9 and TRBJ1-2; possible D gene TRBD1, 6 bases. V was cut by 5 bases and J by 5 bases, with 12 bases left in between. The CDR3 spans 13 residues. Germline values: CDR1 SEHNR, CDR2 FQNEAQ (reference sequence). DNA of the CDR3: TGTGCCAGCAGCGAAAACAGGGTTTATGGCTACACCTTC. Protein: CASSENRVYGYTF.

V is TRBV28 and J is TRBJ2-7; D is possibly TRBD1 (5 bases). The CDR3 covers 13 residues. V was trimmed by 5 bases and J by 3 bases, leaving 11 bases between them. Germline V lookup: CDR1 MDHEN, CDR2 SYDVKM. The CDR3 spells CASSPGWRYEQYF. In nucleotides, the CDR3 is TGTGCCAGCAGTCCAGGGTGGCGCTACGAGCAGTACTTC.

The chain uses TRBV24-1 and TRBJ2-7; 8 bases line up with TRBD1. This CDR3 has 16 residues. V was pared by 4 bases and J by 3 bases, with 10 bases of the junction left unmatched. CDR1 is KGHDR and CDR2 is SFDVKD in the germline V gene. The DNA for the CDR3 is TGTGCCACCAGTGACTCGAACACAGGGGGAATCTACGAGCAGTACTTC. Encoded protein: CATSDSNTGGIYEQYF.

This chain uses TRBV7-3 with TRBJ2-1; D unclear. Germline CDR1 is SGHTA and CDR2 is FQGTGA. This CDR3 has 14 residues. Trimming shortened V by 5 bases and J by 9 bases, and 17 bases separated the two germline ends. CDR3 amino acids: CASSPDWVGSEQFF. CDR3 DNA sequence: TGTGCCAGCAGCCCCGACTGGGTCGGCAGTGAGCAGTTCTTC.

The rearrangement uses TRBV19 and TRBJ1-1, with D perhaps matching TRBD1 (6 bases). Germline V gives CDR1 LNHDA, CDR2 SQIVND (reference sequence). The CDR3 runs to 15 residues. Trimming took off 6 bases at V and 0 bases at J, with 14 bases between the two ends. In DNA form, the CDR3 reads TGTGCCAGTAGCCCCCCTGACAGGCTGAACACTGAAGCTTTCTTT. It codes for CASSPPDRLNTEAFF.

This chain's CDR3 is CASSFGPINNEQFF. The CDR3 nucleotides are TGTGCCAGCAGCTTTGGCCCAATAAACAATGAGCAGTTCTTC. The V call is TRBV7-3, the J call TRBJ2-1; D is unresolved. Germline lookup yields CDR1 SGHTA and CDR2 FQGTGA. The CDR3 covers 14 residues. The V end lost 3 bases, the J end lost 5 bases, and 11 bases lay between the germline ends.

V usage is TRBV19 and J usage is TRBJ1-3; a possible D gene is TRBD1 (6 bases). The V and J ends lost 3 bases and 0 bases respectively, with 9 bases between them. The CDR3 length is 15 residues. The V gene's germline CDR1 is LNHDA and CDR2 SQIVND (reference sequence). Written as DNA, the CDR3 is TGTGCCAGTAGTATGCTGACAGGCTCTGGAAACACCATATATTTT. It encodes CASSMLTGSGNTIYF. Based on the CDR3 plus reference TRBV19 and TRBJ1-3, the full variable domain is DGGITQSPKYLFRKEGQNVTLSCEQNLNHDAMYWYRQDPGQGLRLIYYSQIVNDFQKGDIAEGYSVSREKKESFPLTVTSAQKNPTAFYLCASSMLTGSGNTIYFGEGSWLTVV.

V gene TRBV4-3 combines with J gene TRBJ2-3, with D uncertain. Germline CDR1 is LGHNA and CDR2 is YSLEER. CDR3 size: 13 residues. V was pared by 2 bases and J by 6 bases, with 9 bases between. This CDR3 reads CASSQKIGDTQYF. For the CDR3, the DNA is TGCGCCAGCAGCCAAAAGATCGGGGATACGCAGTATTTT.

This chain uses TRBV3-1 (or the pseudogene TRBV3-2) with TRBJ2-6, with TRBD1 matching 7 bases. With 1 base clipped from V and 3 bases from J, the junction kept 0 bases outside the gene matches. The CDR3 runs 15 residues. CDR1 and CDR2 (germline): LGHDT, YNNKEL (reference sequence). CDR3 coding DNA: TGTGCCAGCAGCCAAGGGACAGGTGGGGCCAACGTCCTGACTTTC. Translating gives CASSQGTGGANVLTF.

V gene TRBV7-2 combines with J gene TRBJ2-2, with TRBD1 identical over 7 bases. Germline CDR1 SGHTA, CDR2 FQGNSA. The V segment lost 6 bases and the J segment 3 bases; nucleotides outside the gene matches: 7. The CDR3 contains 15 residues. The CDR3 reads CASSPQGMDTGELFF. The DNA for the CDR3 is TGTGCCAGCAGTCCACAGGGGATGGACACCGGGGAGCTGTTTTTT.

V is TRBV10-3 and J is TRBJ1-2, with 8 bases lining up with TRBD1. From germline, CDR1 is ENHRY and CDR2 SYGVKD. The CDR3 contains 14 residues. Trimming removed 2 bases from V and 5 bases from J; junction bases left unmatched: 4. Written as DNA, the CDR3 is TGTGCCATCAGTGAGGGACAGGGAACTTATGGCTACACCTTC. This encodes CAISEGQGTYGYTF.

This chain uses TRBV5-1 with TRBJ2-1, with TRBD2 matching over 8 bases. The CDR3 length is 18 residues. The germline V gene encodes CDR1 SGHRS and CDR2 YFSETQ. V was clipped by 1 base and J by 7 bases; unmatched bases: 16. Here the CDR3 reads CASSLFARGGRGTNEQFF. Written as DNA, the CDR3 is TGCGCCAGCAGCTTGTTTGCTCGCGGGGGGAGGGGTACGAATGAGCAGTTCTTC.

The chain is built from TRBV19 and TRBJ2-4; possibly TRBD1 for D (6 bases). Trimming took 7 bases from V and 8 from J, leaving 18 bases between them. Germline loops: CDR1 LNHDA, CDR2 SQIVND (reference sequence). CDR3 length: 14 amino acids. The CDR3 DNA reads TGTGCCAGTACGCAAGGATTTAACAGGGACATTCAGTACTTC. Protein: CASTQGFNRDIQYF.

The chain has TRBV7-2 and TRBJ2-1, with 9 bases lining up with TRBD2. Losses at the gene ends were 1 base for V and 5 bases for J; bases not matched to a gene: 9. The CDR3 runs 17 residues. Germline assignment: CDR1 SGHTA and CDR2 FQGNSA. The CDR3 bases are TGTGCCAGCAGCTTAGTGGGTAGGCGGGGGGGTCACAATGAGCAGTTCTTC. The encoded protein is CASSLVGRRGGHNEQFF.

This chain connects TRBV27 to TRBJ2-7; TRBD2 is a possible D gene (6 bases). This CDR3 spans 12 amino acids. Trimming cost V 6 bases and J 2 bases, with 8 bases left between them. CDR1 is MNHEY, CDR2 SMNVEV, per germline (reference sequence). CDR3 sequence: CASRGEAYEQYF. CDR3 nucleotide sequence: TGTGCCAGCAGGGGGGAGGCCTACGAGCAGTACTTC.

This clone has a handful of counts. The J gene is TRBJ2-5, the V gene TRBV7-8; the match to TRBD2 covers 9 bases. Germline assignment: CDR1 SGHVS and CDR2 FQNEAQ. V trimming: 1 base; J trimming: 4 bases; junction bases outside the gene matches: 10. The CDR3 consists of 17 residues. CDR3 protein: CASSLGFGGGALETQYF. As DNA, the CDR3 is TGTGCCAGCAGCTTAGGCTTCGGCGGGGGGGCCTTAGAGACCCAGTACTTC.

The rearrangement links TRBV5-1 to TRBJ2-5; D remains ambiguous. Germline V lookup: CDR1 SGHRS, CDR2 YFSETQ. The CDR3 length is 12 residues. V lost 2 bases and J 5 bases, leaving 7 bases between the germline ends. CDR3 residues: CASSLSGETQYF. The CDR3 DNA follows: TGCGCCAGCAGCTTAAGTGGCGAGACCCAGTACTTC.